This TCR beta chain was found in a study of OX40 agonist ivuxolimab in advanced cancers. Assay: immunoSEQ multiplex PCR; the TCRdb copy retains only in-frame clones and omits some. Of tens of thousands of clones in the sample, roughly nine tenths are singletons; the top ten hold approximately 0.3%. Deletions cut 6 bases from V and 8 bases from J, with 16 bases between. Germline values: CDR1 SQVTM, CDR2 ANQGSEA. This CDR3 has 12 residues. This clone was seen just once. This TCR was recovered from an adult with an advanced solid tumor such as melanoma, head and neck, liver or kidney cancer. The sample here was CD4+ or CD8+ T cells sorted from blood, taken in a trial of the OX40 agonist ivuxolimab. The chain links TRBV29-1 to TRBJ1-2, with D possibly TRBD1 on 5 matching bases. CDR3 sequence reads: CSVPRGPTGYTF. CDR3 nucleotide sequence: TGCAGCGTCCCACGGGGCCCCACCGGCTACACCTTC.